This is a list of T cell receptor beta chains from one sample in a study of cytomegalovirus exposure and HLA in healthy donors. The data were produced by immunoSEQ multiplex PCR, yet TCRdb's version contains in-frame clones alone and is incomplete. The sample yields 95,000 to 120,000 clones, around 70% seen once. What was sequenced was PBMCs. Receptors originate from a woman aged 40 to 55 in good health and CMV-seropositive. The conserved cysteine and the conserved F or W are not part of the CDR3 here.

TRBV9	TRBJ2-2	ASSVRGREGTGELF
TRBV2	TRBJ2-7	ASKGRGGVYEQY
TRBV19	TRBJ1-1	ASSTDRGRNTEAF
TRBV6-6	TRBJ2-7	ASTPQSQIYEQY
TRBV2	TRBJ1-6	ASRKGGGTGNSPLH
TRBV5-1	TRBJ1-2	ASSPHGAPNYGYT
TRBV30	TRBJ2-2	AWRTSGNTGELF
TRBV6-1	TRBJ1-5	ASSQQGNQPQH
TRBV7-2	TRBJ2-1	ASSFQGREQF
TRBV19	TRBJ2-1	ARRSPRTGRFNEQF
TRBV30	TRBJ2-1	AWDQAGRNEQF
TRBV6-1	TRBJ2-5	ASRSAGEGETQY
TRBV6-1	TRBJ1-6	ASSESGTGSSPLH
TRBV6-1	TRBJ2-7	ASSEMGKNRGRSEQY
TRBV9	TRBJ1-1	ASSKSGVRGNTEAF
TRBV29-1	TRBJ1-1	SVDPGTAAF
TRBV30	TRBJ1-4	AWSGDSRNEKLF
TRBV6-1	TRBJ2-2	ASSDREPSGLGELF
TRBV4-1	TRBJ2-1	ASSRGLAGHNEQF
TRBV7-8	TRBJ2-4	ASSLVPGTSGPKNIQY
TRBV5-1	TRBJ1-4	ASSDGTVATNEKLF
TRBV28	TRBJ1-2	ASSPRTGAGKGYT
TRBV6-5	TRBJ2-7	ASSWRQGGPVYEQY
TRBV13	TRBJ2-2	ASSSQRGGGAVDTGELF
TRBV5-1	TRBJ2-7	ASSPWTGGREQY